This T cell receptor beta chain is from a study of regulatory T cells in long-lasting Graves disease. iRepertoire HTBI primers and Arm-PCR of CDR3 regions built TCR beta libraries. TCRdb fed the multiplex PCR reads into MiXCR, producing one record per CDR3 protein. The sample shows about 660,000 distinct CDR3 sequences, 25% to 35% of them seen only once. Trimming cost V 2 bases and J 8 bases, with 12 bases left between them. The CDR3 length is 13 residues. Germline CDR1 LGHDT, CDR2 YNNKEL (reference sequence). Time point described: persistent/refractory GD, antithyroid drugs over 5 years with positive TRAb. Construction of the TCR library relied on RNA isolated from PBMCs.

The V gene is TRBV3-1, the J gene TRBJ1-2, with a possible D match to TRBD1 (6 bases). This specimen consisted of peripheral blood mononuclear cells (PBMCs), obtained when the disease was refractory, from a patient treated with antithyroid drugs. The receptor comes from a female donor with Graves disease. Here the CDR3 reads CASSQIAGVGYTF. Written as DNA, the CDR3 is TGTGCCAGCAGCCAAATCGCAGGGGTGGGCTACACCTTC.